This T cell receptor (beta chain) is drawn from a study of T cell repertoires in cytomegalovirus infection. Germline V CDR1 and CDR2: MNHEY, SMNVEV (reference sequence). V lost 0 bases and J 7 bases, leaving 9 bases between the germline ends. The CDR3 contains 14 residues. TCRdb recomputed calls from the reads with MiXCR, one row per CDR3 protein. This table holds roughly 800,000 distinct CDR3 sequences, 25% to 30% found once. As to this clonotype: Its target is unknown.

This sequence joins TRBV27 and TRBJ1-4; D is unclear. Here the sequenced sample was cultured CD8+ T cells from PBMCs, taken from culture after CMV antigen stimulation. The receptor comes from a human donor in good health (CMV status not recorded). Some clones in this sample may be carry-over from other donors' samples. CDR3 nucleotide sequence: TGTGCCAGCAGTTTATCAAAGGGTCTTGAAAAACTGTTTTTT. Translation gives CASSLSKGLEKLFF.